The next 30 T cell receptor beta chains were all read from a single sample in a study of T-cell reconstitution after alpha-beta-depleted transplantation in children (dated by TCRdb to the mid-2010s). The label giving this sample's treatment or condition can be read as: allogeneic hematopoietic cell transplantation with graft depleted of TCRalphabeta T cells and CD19 B cells. The library was produced with PCR. The data were produced on an Illumina HiSeq 2500. Molecular barcoding was employed in the preparation of TCR libraries, with unique molecular identifiers being used to normalize TCRbeta repertoire quantification. TCRdb reworked the public reads: Q25 trimming with fastp, MiXCR clone assembly, productive beta chains retained. Rows with a matching CDR3 protein are joined into one entry that keeps the most common DNA and genes. This sample has around 800,000 distinct CDR3 sequences in its table, and less than 20% of those were observed once. Roughly 5% of the sample rests with the top ten.

Sequenced here: PBMCs, mostly from graft donor cells, sampled 360 days after TCRalphabeta/CD19-depleted stem cell transplant. Source of these receptors: a male patient under 18 who had a stem cell transplant for acute lymphoblastic leukemia, so the T cells may come from the graft donor.

The table lists this clonotype with a few counts. V and J are TRBV7-9 and TRBJ2-1, with a weak D call TRBD2 (6 bases). V lost 5 bases and J lost 0, with 14 bases in between. In germline, CDR1 is SEHNR, CDR2 FQNEAQ (reference sequence). The CDR3 is 16 amino acids. The CDR3 is CASSPPDSGSYNEQFF. The DNA for the CDR3 is TGTGCCAGCAGCCCGCCTGATAGCGGCTCCTACAATGAGCAGTTCTTC.

This clonotype was found a few times. The chain has TRBV18 and TRBJ2-7; 9 positions match TRBD1. The length of the CDR3 is 13 residues. Germline assignment: CDR1 KGHSH and CDR2 LQKENI. The J segment lost 5 bases and the V segment lost 4 bases, leaving 3 bases of the junction unmatched. CDR3 residues: CASSRGQGHEQYF. For the CDR3, the DNA is TGTGCCAGCTCACGGGGACAGGGTCACGAGCAGTACTTC.

This clonotype was seen repeatedly, ten times or more. This chain connects TRBV5-1 to TRBJ1-2; unclear D gene. Trimming shortened V by 0 bases and J by 1 base, and 10 bases separated the two germline ends. The length of the CDR3 is 15 residues. From germline, CDR1 is SGHRS and CDR2 YFSETQ. For the CDR3, the DNA is TGCGCCAGCAGCTTGGTTGGGTCGGTTAACTATGGCTACACCTTC. Translation gives CASSLVGSVNYGYTF.

CDR3: CASSSGDTTDTQYF. CDR3 bases: TGCGCCAGCTCTAGCGGGGACACCACAGATACGCAGTATTTT. The rearrangement uses TRBV5-1 and TRBJ2-3; 9 bases are a match to TRBD2. Trimming removed 7 bases from V and 2 bases from J; junction bases left unmatched: 5. CDR3 length: 14 amino acids. From germline, CDR1 is SGHRS and CDR2 YFSETQ.

This clonotype has more than one count but fewer than ten. The genes are TRBV9 and TRBJ1-2, with D unresolved. This CDR3 is built from 14 residues. Trimming cost V 4 bases and J 0 bases, with 10 bases left between them. Germline V gene lookup returns CDR1 SGDLS and CDR2 YYNGEE. The CDR3 sequence is CASSPHQANYGYTF. CDR3 sequence (DNA): TGTGCCAGCAGCCCCCATCAAGCTAACTATGGCTACACCTTC. Filled out from reference TRBV9 and TRBJ1-2, the complete variable domain reads DSGVTQTPKHLITATGQRVTLRCSPRSGDLSVYWYQQSLDQGLQFLIQYYNGEERAKGNILERFSAQQFPDLHSELNLSSLELGDSALYFCASSPHQANYGYTFGSGTRLTVV.

This clonotype was observed many times. The V call is TRBV9, the J call TRBJ2-1; 8 bases are shared with TRBD1. CDR1 SGDLS and CDR2 YYNGEE come from the germline V gene. V shed 1 base and J 7 bases; nucleotides not matched to a gene: 10. This CDR3 is 16 amino acids long. As DNA, the CDR3 is TGTGCCAGCAGCGTACAAACGGGACAGGTGCGTAATGAGCAGTTCTTC. As protein: CASSVQTGQVRNEQFF.

The chain couples TRBV11-1 to TRBJ2-3; 14 positions match TRBD2. This CDR3 comprises 17 residues. The trim removed 6 bases at V and 2 bases at J, leaving 7 bases unmatched. In germline, CDR1 is SGHAT, CDR2 FQDESV (reference sequence). The CDR3 here is CASSSRLAGGHTDTQYF. Here the CDR3 DNA reads TGTGCCAGCAGTTCGAGACTAGCGGGAGGGCACACAGATACGCAGTATTTT.

This clonotype was seen only a few times. The gene calls are TRBV5-1 and TRBJ2-7; TRBD1 matches 7 bases. V lost 6 bases to trimming and J lost 6 bases; unmatched junction nucleotides: 3. The CDR3 spans 11 residues. CDR1 SGHRS and CDR2 YFSETQ come from the germline V gene. The CDR3 spells CASMAGGEQYF. The CDR3 nucleotides are TGCGCCAGCATGGCAGGGGGCGAGCAGTACTTC.

The chain has TRBV7-8 and TRBJ2-3; D is undetermined. The CDR3 is made up of 15 amino acids. Germline-derived CDR1 and CDR2 are SGHVS and FQNEAQ. Between the trimmed V and J ends, which lost 5 bases and 1 base, there was a span of 13 bases. The chain's CDR3 is CASSKGRTGTDTQYF. For the CDR3, the DNA is TGTGCCAGCAGCAAAGGGCGAACGGGCACAGATACGCAGTATTTT.

This rearrangement joins TRBV9 to TRBJ2-6; 7 bases map to TRBD2. V dropped 0 bases and J dropped 2; count of bases not matched to a gene: 11. The CDR3 has 19 residues. In germline, CDR1 is SGDLS, CDR2 YYNGEE. The DNA of the CDR3 is TGTGCCAGCAGCGTAGCTGGGGGGGTTGGGATTCCTGGGGCCAACGTCCTGACTTTC. It is translated as CASSVAGGVGIPGANVLTF.

V is TRBV25-1 and J is TRBJ1-5; D perhaps matches TRBD1 (5 bases). CDR1 is MGHDK and CDR2 is SYGVNS in the germline V gene. This CDR3 spans 14 amino acids. Trimming stripped 4 bases from V and 6 bases from J, with 13 bases between. For the CDR3, the DNA is TGTGCCAGCAGTGTCGGGACGGGCGGTCAGCCCCAGCATTTT. Residues: CASSVGTGGQPQHF.

The sample holds a few counts of this clonotype. The chain links TRBV9 to TRBJ1-1, with TRBD1 matching 7 bases. Germline V gene lookup returns CDR1 SGDLS and CDR2 YYNGEE. The V and J ends lost 0 bases and 8 bases, in that order; junction bases with no gene match: 10. The CDR3 has 15 residues. The CDR3 is CASSVAKDRPREAFF. DNA for the CDR3: TGTGCCAGCAGCGTAGCGAAGGACAGGCCTAGGGAAGCTTTCTTT.

This clonotype showed up many times. The chain employs TRBV12-3 or TRBV12-4 and TRBJ2-7; possibly TRBD1 or TRBD2 for D (5 bases each). The CDR3 has 16 residues. Trimming left V 1 base short and J 6 bases short, with 19 bases between. The CDR3 nucleotides are TGTGCCAGCAGTTTAGGGAGTGGGGGATACGGACCCGAGCAGTACTTC. Translated: CASSLGSGGYGPEQYF.

The chain combines TRBV20-1 with TRBJ2-7; D is perhaps TRBD2 (6 bases). V was trimmed by 5 bases and J by 2 bases, leaving 13 bases between them. The germline gives CDR1 DFQATT, CDR2 SNEGSKA (reference sequence). This CDR3 region has 13 residues. The DNA of the CDR3 is TGCAGTGCTGGGGGAGGAGGGCCCTACGAGCAGTACTTC. It is translated as CSAGGGGPYEQYF.

A few counts support this clonotype. The chain recombines TRBV29-1 with TRBJ1-2; D is unclear. This CDR3 has 15 amino acids. Trimming took 7 bases from V and 5 from J, leaving 23 bases between them. CDR1 is SQVTM and CDR2 is ANQGSEA in the germline V gene. This chain's CDR3 is CSAGARLKDEYGYTF. The CDR3 region has the DNA TGCAGCGCCGGAGCTAGGCTTAAAGATGAGTATGGCTACACCTTC.

The sample holds a few counts of this clonotype. The CDR3 sequence: CSARSYGTPGGEAFF. For the CDR3, the DNA is TGCAGTGCTCGTAGTTATGGGACTCCGGGAGGTGAAGCTTTCTTT. The genes are TRBV20-1 and TRBJ1-1; perhaps TRBD1 as D (5 bases). V lost 5 bases, J lost 7 bases, and 23 bases lay in between. The CDR3 runs to 15 residues. Germline loops: CDR1 DFQATT, CDR2 SNEGSKA (reference sequence).

J is TRBJ2-4 and V is TRBV15, with a possible D match to TRBD2 (5 bases). Germline-derived CDR1 and CDR2 are LNHNV and YYDKDF (reference sequence). Deletions cut 4 bases from V and 0 bases from J, with 13 bases between. The CDR3 is 16 amino acids. The CDR3 DNA is TGTGCCACCAGCAAGATTTCCGGACTAGCCAAAAACATTCAGTACTTC. Its protein product is CATSKISGLAKNIQYF.

The chain recombines TRBV28 with TRBJ2-1; possibly TRBD2 for D (6 bases). The V end lost 8 bases, the J end lost 8 bases, and 16 bases lay between the germline ends. The CDR3 has 13 amino acids. CDR1 and CDR2 from the germline V gene are MDHEN and SYDVKM. The DNA of the CDR3 is TGTGCCAGCGGGGAGGCCTCTCGGGATGAGCAGTTCTTC. Translating gives CASGEASRDEQFF.

This sequence joins TRBV19 and TRBJ1-5; D uncertain. Trimming cost V 6 bases and J 4 bases, with 10 bases left between them. Germline CDR1 and CDR2: LNHDA and SQIVND (reference sequence). The CDR3 length is 13 residues. The CDR3 DNA reads as TGTGCCAGTAGCGATCTCCTAAATCAGCCCCAGCATTTT. It specifies CASSDLLNQPQHF. Combining the CDR3 with reference TRBV19 and TRBJ1-5 gives the whole variable domain DGGITQSPKYLFRKEGQNVTLSCEQNLNHDAMYWYRQDPGQGLRLIYYSQIVNDFQKGDIAEGYSVSREKKESFPLTVTSAQKNPTAFYLCASSDLLNQPQHFGDGTRLSIL.

The gene calls are TRBV20-1 and TRBJ2-1; the D gene is possibly TRBD2 (6 bases). V lost 3 bases and J lost 6, with 12 bases in between. CDR1 is DFQATT, CDR2 SNEGSKA, per germline (reference sequence). The CDR3 length is 13 residues. The CDR3 nucleotides read TGCAGTGCTAGCGGGAGAGGGCGCAATGAGCAGTTCTTC. Translating gives CSASGRGRNEQFF.

This clonotype was found many times. The rearrangement links TRBV7-2 to TRBJ2-1, with D tentatively TRBD1 or TRBD2 (5 bases each). CDR1 and CDR2 from the germline V gene are SGHTA and FQGNSA. V dropped 0 bases and J dropped 8 bases, with 8 bases sitting between them. The CDR3 contains 13 residues. The CDR3 DNA follows: TGTGCCAGCAGCTTAGCCCCGGGGCATGAGCAGTTCTTC. Residues: CASSLAPGHEQFF.

The chain recombines TRBV5-1 with TRBJ2-3; D possibly corresponds to TRBD2 (6 bases). The germline CDR1 and CDR2 sequences are SGHRS and YFSETQ. Trimming took 2 bases from V and 10 from J, leaving 14 bases between them. CDR3 length equals 13 residues. The CDR3 DNA follows: TGCGCCAGCAGCTTCCTTCCCGGGACTCCGCAGTATTTT. It is translated as CASSFLPGTPQYF.

This chain links TRBV18 with TRBJ2-1, with no clear D. This CDR3 is 14 amino acids long. Deletions cut 0 bases from V and 7 bases from J, with 10 bases between. Germline-derived CDR1 and CDR2 are KGHSH and LQKENI. The CDR3 nucleotides are TGTGCCAGCTCACCACCGGTCGTCTTAAATGAGCAGTTCTTC. Amino acids: CASSPPVVLNEQFF.

The CDR3 loop reads CASSTQEGDFDGYTF. DNA for the CDR3: TGTGCCAGCAGCACCCAGGAGGGAGATTTTGATGGCTACACCTTC. The rearrangement joins TRBV9 to TRBJ1-2; D not resolved. The V end was cut by 4 bases, the J end by 6 bases, with 19 bases between. Germline lookup yields CDR1 SGDLS and CDR2 YYNGEE. CDR3 length: 15 amino acids.

This clonotype was observed once. This chain uses TRBV6-1 with TRBJ1-1; weak D call: TRBD1 (5 bases). Germline CDR1 and CDR2: MNHNS and SASEGT. The V end was cut by 3 bases, the J end by 4 bases, with 18 bases between. This CDR3 contains 16 residues. In DNA form, the CDR3 reads TGTGCCAGCAGTGACGCCACGCCGGGACTGGGCACTGAAGCTTTCTTT. It codes for CASSDATPGLGTEAFF.

This clonotype has a count of ten or more. V usage is TRBV29-1 and J usage is TRBJ2-5; D is undetermined. Germline lookup yields CDR1 SQVTM and CDR2 ANQGSEA. V was clipped by 4 bases and J by 4 bases, with 10 bases between them. This CDR3 spans 12 amino acids. CDR3 residues: CSVGWMVETQYF. CDR3 in DNA: TGCAGCGTTGGATGGATGGTAGAGACCCAGTACTTC.

This sequence joins TRBV10-3 and TRBJ1-2; D not certain. The V gene's germline CDR1 is ENHRY and CDR2 SYGVKD. The CDR3 is 13 amino acids. Trimming left V 7 bases short and J 7 bases short, with 16 bases between. CDR3 amino acids: CAITRDMRFGYTF. The CDR3 DNA follows: TGTGCCATCACCAGAGACATGCGGTTTGGCTACACCTTC.

This clonotype appeared many times. The V and J genes are TRBV29-1 and TRBJ2-7; 7 positions agree with TRBD1. The trim removed 1 base at V and 3 bases at J, leaving 9 bases unmatched. The length of the CDR3 is 15 residues. Germline loops: CDR1 SQVTM, CDR2 ANQGSEA. CDR3 in DNA: TGCAGCGTTGAAGGGGAAAGACAGGGCGGCTACGAGCAGTACTTC. Amino acids: CSVEGERQGGYEQYF.

The J gene is TRBJ2-6, the V gene TRBV27, with D hard to call. Per the germline V gene, CDR1 is MNHEY and CDR2 is SMNVEV (reference sequence). CDR3 length: 15 amino acids. Between the trimmed V and J ends, which lost 7 bases and 3 bases, there was a span of 13 bases. For the CDR3, the DNA is TGTGCCAGCATGAGGCCCTCTGATGGGGCCAACGTCCTGACTTTC. Residues: CASMRPSDGANVLTF.

Of note for this clonotype: No DNA is shown, since the ends of the CDR3 on it are uncertain; the CDR3 is the one TCRdb lists. V is TRBV5-4 and J is TRBJ2-2; the table's D call TRBD2 went unverified against the DNA. The CDR3 is 20 residues long, ends included. CDR1 is SGHNT, CDR2 YYREEE, per germline (reference sequence). CDR3 loop: CASSSWTSGRGARVFGSCFF.